The 14 T cell receptor beta chains in this list originate from one sample, sequenced in a study of graft-versus-host responses after intestinal transplantation. Their antigen targets remain unknown. TCRdb keeps only in-frame clones here, not all; method: immunoSEQ multiplex PCR. Of 96,000 or so clones detected, around 90% appear once; the ten largest clones hold around 0.15%. The starting material was unstimulated CD4+ T cells sorted from spleen or lymph node cells, obtained before intestinal transplant. The receptors here all came from a human donor who received an intestinal transplant.

The chain uses TRBV10-3 and TRBJ2-3, with TRBD2 as a possible D gene (6 bases). The V gene's germline CDR1 is ENHRY and CDR2 SYGVKD. The CDR3 runs 14 residues. Deletions cut 6 bases from V and 1 base from J, with 11 bases between. Here the CDR3 DNA reads TGTGCCATCAGCAGGGACTGGGGCACAGATACGCAGTATTTT. As protein: CAISRDWGTDTQYF.

This clone appeared a single time. The chain carries TRBV2 and TRBJ1-4; possible D gene TRBD1, 5 bases. The CDR3 is 14 residues long. V lost 4 bases and J 4 bases, leaving 10 bases between the germline ends. Germline V gene lookup returns CDR1 SNHLY and CDR2 FYNNEI. DNA of the CDR3: TGTGCCAGCAGTGGGGGGGGTCTTAATGAAAAACTGTTTTTT. Translating gives CASSGGGLNEKLFF.

V gene TRBV7-9 combines with J gene TRBJ2-6; TRBD1 is a possible D gene (6 bases). Germline V CDR1 and CDR2: SEHNR, FQNEAQ (reference sequence). The CDR3 length is 17 residues. V was trimmed by 5 bases and J by 2 bases, leaving 16 bases between them. The CDR3 sequence: CASSQRRGSTGANVLTF. For the CDR3, the DNA is TGTGCCAGCAGCCAACGCAGGGGATCCACTGGGGCCAACGTCCTGACTTTC.

V is TRBV11-1 and J is TRBJ2-1; 9 nucleotides align to TRBD1. V trimming: 3 bases; J trimming: 2 bases; junction bases outside the gene matches: 5. In germline, CDR1 is SGHAT, CDR2 FQDESV (reference sequence). The CDR3 is 16 residues long. CDR3 bases: TGTGCCAGCAGCTTCCGGGACAGGGTCACCTACAATGAGCAGTTCTTC. This gives the protein CASSFRDRVTYNEQFF.

CDR3 sequence: CASSDRGNQPQHF. As DNA, the CDR3 is TGTGCCAGCAGTGACAGGGGGAATCAGCCCCAGCATTTT. This chain uses TRBV6-1 with TRBJ1-5; 7 nucleotides align to TRBD1. The trim removed 3 bases at V and 4 bases at J, leaving 0 bases unmatched. The CDR3 contains 13 residues. CDR1 and CDR2 (germline): MNHNS, SASEGT.

The chain uses TRBV6-1 and TRBJ1-2, with D possibly TRBD1 on 6 matching bases. The CDR3 loop spans 12 amino acids. Trimming removed 6 bases from V and 8 bases from J, with 13 bases in between. The V gene's germline CDR1 is MNHNS and CDR2 SASEGT. CDR3 nucleotides: TGTGCCAGCAGCAAAGGACAGCGAGGCTACACCTTC. Translation: CASSKGQRGYTF.

The chain couples TRBV9 to TRBJ1-2, with a tentative D call TRBD1 (6 bases). Germline values: CDR1 SGDLS, CDR2 YYNGEE. The CDR3 has 13 amino acids. V lost 0 bases and J 8 bases, leaving 11 bases between the germline ends. CDR3 sequence: CASSVVRGGGYTF. CDR3 bases: TGTGCCAGCAGCGTAGTCAGGGGTGGAGGCTACACCTTC.

The chain joins TRBV27 to TRBJ1-6, with 10 bases lining up with TRBD1. Germline V CDR1 and CDR2: MNHEY, SMNVEV (reference sequence). The V segment lost 1 base and the J segment 8 bases; nucleotides outside the gene matches: 5. The CDR3 is 16 amino acids. The CDR3 sequence: CASSLFGTGDDSPLHF. Here the CDR3 DNA reads TGTGCCAGCAGTTTATTTGGGACAGGGGATGATTCACCCCTCCACTTT.

The chain combines TRBV9 with TRBJ2-7, with D unresolved. Germline V lookup: CDR1 SGDLS, CDR2 YYNGEE. V shed 3 bases and J shed 3 bases, with 10 bases lying between them. The CDR3 spans 13 residues. This chain's CDR3 is CASSGEVVYEQYF. The DNA of the CDR3 is TGTGCCAGCAGCGGCGAAGTAGTCTACGAGCAGTACTTC. The variable domain in full, with the rest retrieved from reference TRBV9 and TRBJ2-7, is DSGVTQTPKHLITATGQRVTLRCSPRSGDLSVYWYQQSLDQGLQFLIQYYNGEERAKGNILERFSAQQFPDLHSELNLSSLELGDSALYFCASSGEVVYEQYFGPGTRLTVT.

This clone was observed once. The chain carries TRBV7-2 and TRBJ2-1; 7 bases line up with TRBD2. CDR3 length: 14 residues. Germline trimming cut 5 bases from V and 8 bases from J; bases unmatched to any gene: 9. In germline, CDR1 is SGHTA, CDR2 FQGNSA. The CDR3 nucleotides read TGTGCCAGCAGCACGTGGGTGGGAGGGGATGAGCAGTTCTTC. Protein: CASSTWVGGDEQFF.

The chain joins TRBV27 to TRBJ2-3; 14 bases line up with TRBD2. Trimming removed 2 bases from V and 2 bases from J; junction bases left unmatched: 9. The CDR3 is 19 residues long. Germline-derived CDR1 and CDR2 are MNHEY and SMNVEV (reference sequence). CDR3 loop: CASSLAGLAGAQYTDTQYF. CDR3 DNA sequence: TGTGCCAGCAGTTTAGCGGGACTAGCGGGGGCCCAGTACACAGATACGCAGTATTTT.

This clone showed up just once. J is TRBJ2-1 and V is TRBV4-2; 9 bases agree with TRBD2. V lost 4 bases to trimming and J lost 0 bases; unmatched junction nucleotides: 7. The CDR3 has 17 amino acids. Germline CDR1 and CDR2: LGHNA and YNFKEQ. The CDR3 region has the DNA TGTGCCAGCAGCCTACGCCTAGCGGGAAGCTCCTACAATGAGCAGTTCTTC. This sequence encodes CASSLRLAGSSYNEQFF.

The V and J genes are TRBV28 and TRBJ1-2; 8 nucleotides agree with TRBD1. With V trimmed by 5 bases and J by 5 bases, 7 bases remained unmatched. CDR3 length: 14 amino acids. CDR1 is MDHEN, CDR2 SYDVKM, per germline. The CDR3 is CASSRQGAPYGYTF. CDR3 nucleotide sequence: TGTGCCAGCAGTCGTCAGGGGGCGCCTTATGGCTACACCTTC.

This chain uses TRBV30 with TRBJ2-1; a possible D gene is TRBD2 (6 bases). Germline V gene sequence: CDR1 GTSNPN, CDR2 SVGIG (reference sequence). CDR3 length: 15 amino acids. Trimming removed 0 bases at V and 6 bases at J, with 15 bases between. CDR3 protein: CAWSVGLARTNEQFF. CDR3 DNA: TGTGCCTGGAGTGTGGGGCTAGCGAGAACCAATGAGCAGTTCTTC.